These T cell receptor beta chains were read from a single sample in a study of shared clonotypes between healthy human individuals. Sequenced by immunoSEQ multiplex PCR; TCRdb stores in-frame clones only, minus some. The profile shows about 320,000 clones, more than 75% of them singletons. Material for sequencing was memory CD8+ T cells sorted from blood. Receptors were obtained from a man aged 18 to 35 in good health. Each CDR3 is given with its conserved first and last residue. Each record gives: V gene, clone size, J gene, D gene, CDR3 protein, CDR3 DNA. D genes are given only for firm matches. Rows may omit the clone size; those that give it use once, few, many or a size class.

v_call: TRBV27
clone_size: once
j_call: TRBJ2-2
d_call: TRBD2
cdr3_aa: CASSPGTSGRAGELFF
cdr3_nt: TGTGCCAGCAGTCCCGGGACTAGCGGGAGGGCCGGGGAGCTGTTTTTT

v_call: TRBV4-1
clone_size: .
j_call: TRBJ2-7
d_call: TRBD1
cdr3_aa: CASSQVPGQGYEQYF
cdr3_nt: TGCGCCAGCAGCCAAGTTCCGGGACAGGGCTACGAGCAGTACTTC

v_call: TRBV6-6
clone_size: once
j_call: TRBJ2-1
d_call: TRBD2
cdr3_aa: CASSYLGLDNEQFF
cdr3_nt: TGTGCCAGCAGTTACCTGGGACTAGATAATGAGCAGTTCTTC

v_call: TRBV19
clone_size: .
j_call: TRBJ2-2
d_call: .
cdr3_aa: CASSTPTYTGELFF
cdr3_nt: TGTGCCAGTAGTACACCGACTTACACCGGGGAGCTGTTTTTT

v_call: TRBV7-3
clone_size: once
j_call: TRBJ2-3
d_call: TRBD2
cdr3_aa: CASSSTSGVTDTQYF
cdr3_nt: TGTGCCAGCAGCTCTACTAGCGGGGTTACAGATACGCAGTATTTT

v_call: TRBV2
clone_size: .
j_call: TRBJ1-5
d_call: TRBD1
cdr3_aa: CASRTGLGNQPQHF
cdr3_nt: TGTGCCAGCAGGACAGGGCTCGGCAATCAGCCCCAGCATTTT

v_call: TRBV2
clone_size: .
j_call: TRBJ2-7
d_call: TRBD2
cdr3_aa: CASSERGGQGEQYF
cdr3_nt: TGTGCCAGCAGTGAGCGGGGGGGCCAAGGCGAGCAGTACTTC

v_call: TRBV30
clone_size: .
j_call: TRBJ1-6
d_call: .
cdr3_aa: CAWDPAGWVNSPLHF
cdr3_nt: TGTGCCTGGGATCCGGCAGGGTGGGTAAATTCACCCCTCCACTTT

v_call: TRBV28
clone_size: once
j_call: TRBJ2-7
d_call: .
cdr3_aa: CASSFRPNSYEQYF
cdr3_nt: TGTGCCAGCAGTTTTAGGCCAAACTCCTACGAGCAGTACTTC

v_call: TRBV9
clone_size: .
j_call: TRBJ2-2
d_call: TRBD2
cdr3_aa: CASSVGLAGEPVTGELFF
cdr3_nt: TGTGCCAGCAGCGTAGGACTAGCGGGGGAGCCTGTCACCGGGGAGCTGTTTTTT

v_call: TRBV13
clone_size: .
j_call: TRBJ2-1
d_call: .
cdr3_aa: CASSLGSGSSYNEQFF
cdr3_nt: TGTGCCAGCAGCTTAGGATCCGGTTCTTCCTACAATGAGCAGTTCTTC

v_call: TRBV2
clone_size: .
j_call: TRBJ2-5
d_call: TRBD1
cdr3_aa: CASEGAVQETQYF
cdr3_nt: TGTGCCAGCGAGGGGGCAGTACAAGAGACCCAGTACTTC

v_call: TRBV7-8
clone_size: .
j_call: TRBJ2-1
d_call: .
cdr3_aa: CASSWGGEDNEQFF
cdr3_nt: TGTGCCAGCAGCTGGGGAGGCGAGGACAATGAGCAGTTCTTC

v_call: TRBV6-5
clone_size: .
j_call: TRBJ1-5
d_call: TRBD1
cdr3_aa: CASSYTGGWNQPQHF
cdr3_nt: TGTGCCAGCAGTTACACAGGGGGCTGGAATCAGCCCCAGCATTTT

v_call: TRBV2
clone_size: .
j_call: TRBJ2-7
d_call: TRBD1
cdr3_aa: CASVWTGESYEQYF
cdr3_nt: TGTGCCAGCGTTTGGACAGGGGAAAGCTACGAGCAGTACTTC

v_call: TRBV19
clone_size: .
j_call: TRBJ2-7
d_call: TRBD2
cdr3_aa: CASSPRTSLYEQYF
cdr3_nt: TGTGCCAGTAGTCCTCGGACTAGCCTGTACGAGCAGTACTTC

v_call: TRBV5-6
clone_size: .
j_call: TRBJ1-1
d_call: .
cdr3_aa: CASSLSYMADEAFF
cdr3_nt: TGTGCCAGCAGCTTGTCTTATATGGCAGATGAAGCTTTCTTT

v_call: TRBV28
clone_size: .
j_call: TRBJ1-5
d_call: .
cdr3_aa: CASSATGLSQPQHF
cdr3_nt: TGTGCCAGCAGTGCCACAGGGCTTAGTCAGCCCCAGCATTTT

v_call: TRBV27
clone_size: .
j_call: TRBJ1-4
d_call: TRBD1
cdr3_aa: CASSGDRAEKLFF
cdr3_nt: TGTGCCAGCAGTGGGGACAGGGCAGAAAAACTGTTTTTT

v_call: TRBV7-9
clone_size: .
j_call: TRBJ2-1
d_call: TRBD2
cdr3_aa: CASSLLAGAPGEQFF
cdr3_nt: TGTGCCAGCAGCTTACTAGCGGGAGCGCCAGGCGAGCAGTTCTTC

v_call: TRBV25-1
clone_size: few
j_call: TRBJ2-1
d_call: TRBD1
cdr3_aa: CASSEPGQGLDEQFF
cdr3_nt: TGTGCCAGCAGTGAACCAGGACAGGGATTGGATGAGCAGTTCTTC

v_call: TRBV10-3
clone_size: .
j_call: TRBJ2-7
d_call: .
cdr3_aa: CAISGWTLGYEQYF
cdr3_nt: TGTGCCATCAGTGGATGGACACTTGGCTACGAGCAGTACTTC

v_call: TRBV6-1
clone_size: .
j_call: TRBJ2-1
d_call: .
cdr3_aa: CASRAYNEQFF
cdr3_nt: TGTGCCAGCAGGGCCTACAATGAGCAGTTCTTC

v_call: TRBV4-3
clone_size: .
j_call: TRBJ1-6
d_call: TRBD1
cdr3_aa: CASSQNRKDRVNSPLHF
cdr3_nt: TGCGCCAGCAGCCAAAACCGAAAGGACAGGGTTAATTCACCCCTCCACTTT

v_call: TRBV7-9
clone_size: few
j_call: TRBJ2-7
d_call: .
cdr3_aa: CASQTGAQYEQYF
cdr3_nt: TGTGCCAGCCAGACAGGCGCCCAGTACGAGCAGTACTTC

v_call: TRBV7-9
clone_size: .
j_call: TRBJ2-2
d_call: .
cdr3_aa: CASSLALTILGTSGELFF
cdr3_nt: TGTGCCAGCAGCTTAGCGCTGACTATTCTTGGAACAAGCGGGGAGCTGTTTTTT

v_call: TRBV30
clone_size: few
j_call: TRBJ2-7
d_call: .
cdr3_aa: CAWGSYEQYF
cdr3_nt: TGTGCCTGGGGTAGCTACGAGCAGTACTTC

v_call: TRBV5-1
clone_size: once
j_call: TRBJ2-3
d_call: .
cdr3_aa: CASSGGTAFGYHTQYF
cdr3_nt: TGCGCCAGCAGCGGAGGGACAGCCTTCGGATACCATACGCAGTATTTT

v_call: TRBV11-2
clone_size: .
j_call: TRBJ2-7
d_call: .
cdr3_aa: CASSSQAGSYEQYF
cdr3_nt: TGTGCCAGCAGCTCGCAGGCGGGCTCCTACGAGCAGTACTTC

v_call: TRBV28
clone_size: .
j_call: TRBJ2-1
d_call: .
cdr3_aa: CASSSPGDLEQFF
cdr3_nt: TGTGCCAGCAGTTCCCCGGGGGACCTTGAGCAGTTCTTC

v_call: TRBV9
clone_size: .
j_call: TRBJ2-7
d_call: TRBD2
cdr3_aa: CASSAVMKGLVTYEQYF
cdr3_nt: TGTGCCAGCAGCGCAGTTATGAAGGGACTAGTTACCTACGAGCAGTACTTC

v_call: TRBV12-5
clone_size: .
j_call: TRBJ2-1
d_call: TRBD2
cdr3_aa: CASGAGEWNNEQFF
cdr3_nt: TGTGCTAGTGGTGCGGGGGAGTGGAACAATGAGCAGTTCTTC

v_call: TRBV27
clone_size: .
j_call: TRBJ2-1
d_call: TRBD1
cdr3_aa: CASSISGTVNEQFF
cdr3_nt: TGTGCCAGCAGTATATCCGGGACAGTAAATGAGCAGTTCTTC

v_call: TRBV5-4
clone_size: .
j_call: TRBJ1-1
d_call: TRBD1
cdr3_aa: CASSPGTGPEAFF
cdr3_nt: TGTGCCAGCAGCCCGGGGACAGGGCCTGAAGCTTTCTTT

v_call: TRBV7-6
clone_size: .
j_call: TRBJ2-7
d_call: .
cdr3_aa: CASSFERGTNPYEQYF
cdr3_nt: TGTGCCAGCAGCTTCGAACGTGGGACCAATCCCTACGAGCAGTACTTC

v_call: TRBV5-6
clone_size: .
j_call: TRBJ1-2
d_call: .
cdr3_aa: CASSFVSGMEGYTF
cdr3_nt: TGTGCCAGCAGCTTCGTTTCGGGAATGGAAGGCTACACCTTC

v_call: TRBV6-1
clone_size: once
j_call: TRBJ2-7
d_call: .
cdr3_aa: CASSHLQGSYEQYF
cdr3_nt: TGTGCCAGCAGTCATTTACAGGGCTCCTACGAGCAGTACTTC

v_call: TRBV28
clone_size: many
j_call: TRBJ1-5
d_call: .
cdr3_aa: CASSPGVGGLAHQPQHF
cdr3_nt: TGTGCCAGCAGCCCCGGCGTAGGGGGACTAGCTCATCAGCCCCAGCATTTT

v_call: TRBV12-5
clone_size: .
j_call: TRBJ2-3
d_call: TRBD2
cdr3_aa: CASWEGRDTQYF
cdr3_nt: TGTGCTAGCTGGGAGGGGCGGGATACGCAGTATTTT

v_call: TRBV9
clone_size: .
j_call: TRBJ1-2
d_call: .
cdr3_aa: CASSSWQTPTAYTF
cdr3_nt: TGTGCCAGCAGCTCCTGGCAAACCCCCACGGCTTACACCTTC

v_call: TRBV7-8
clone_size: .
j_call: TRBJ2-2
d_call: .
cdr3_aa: CASSLGGLGMDGELFF
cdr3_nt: TGTGCCAGCAGCTTGGGGGGGCTCGGCATGGACGGGGAGCTGTTTTTT

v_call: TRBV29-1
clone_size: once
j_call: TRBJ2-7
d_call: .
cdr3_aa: CSVRDIEVHEQYF
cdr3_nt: TGCAGCGTCCGGGACATAGAGGTCCACGAGCAGTACTTC

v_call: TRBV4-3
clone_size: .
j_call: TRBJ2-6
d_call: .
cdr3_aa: CASSPDPWTGANVLTF
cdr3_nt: TGCGCCAGCAGCCCGGATCCCTGGACTGGGGCCAACGTCCTGACTTTC

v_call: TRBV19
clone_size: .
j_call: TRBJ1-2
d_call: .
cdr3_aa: CASSIAGDGYTF
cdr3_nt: TGTGCCAGTAGTATAGCCGGGGATGGCTACACCTTC

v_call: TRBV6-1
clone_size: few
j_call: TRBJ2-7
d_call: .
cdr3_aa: CASSILDTFYEQYF
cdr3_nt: TGTGCCAGCAGCATCCTCGACACCTTCTACGAGCAGTACTTC

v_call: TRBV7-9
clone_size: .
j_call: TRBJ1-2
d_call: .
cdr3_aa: CASSLTGGWDYGYTF
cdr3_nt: TGTGCCAGCAGCTTAACGGGGGGCTGGGACTATGGCTACACCTTC

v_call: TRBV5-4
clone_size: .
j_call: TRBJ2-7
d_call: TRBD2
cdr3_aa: CASSLGRGSYEQYF
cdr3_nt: TGTGCCAGCAGCTTAGGGCGGGGGTCCTACGAGCAGTACTTC

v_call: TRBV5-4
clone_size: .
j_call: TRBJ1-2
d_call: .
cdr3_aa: CASRPPRQGRWRGYTF
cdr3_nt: TGTGCCAGCCGTCCCCCGCGGCAGGGGAGGTGGCGGGGCTACACCTTC

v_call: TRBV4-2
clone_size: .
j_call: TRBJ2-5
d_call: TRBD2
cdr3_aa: CASSQVLLAEDQETQYF
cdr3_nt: TGTGCCAGCAGCCAAGTCCTTCTAGCGGAGGATCAAGAGACCCAGTACTTC

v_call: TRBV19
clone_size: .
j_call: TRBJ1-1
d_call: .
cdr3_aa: CASMNPTEAFF
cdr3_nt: TGTGCCAGTATGAATCCCACTGAAGCTTTCTTT

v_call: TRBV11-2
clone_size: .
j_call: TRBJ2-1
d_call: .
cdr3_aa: CASTWTPGQDEQFF
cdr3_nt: TGTGCCAGCACCTGGACTCCAGGGCAGGATGAGCAGTTCTTC

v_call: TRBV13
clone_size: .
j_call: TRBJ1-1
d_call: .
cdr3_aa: CASSLSETEAFF
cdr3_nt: TGTGCCAGCAGCTTATCCGAAACTGAAGCTTTCTTT

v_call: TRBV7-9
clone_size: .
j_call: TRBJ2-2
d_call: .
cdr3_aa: CASSLVITTGELFF
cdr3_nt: TGTGCCAGCAGCTTAGTAATAACGACCGGGGAGCTGTTTTTT

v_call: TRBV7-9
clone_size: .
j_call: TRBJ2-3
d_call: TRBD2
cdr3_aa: CASTIAGGGDTQYF
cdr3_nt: TGTGCCAGCACTATAGCGGGAGGGGGAGATACGCAGTATTTT

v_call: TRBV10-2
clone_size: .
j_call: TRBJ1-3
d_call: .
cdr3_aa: CASSFQGHSGNTIYF
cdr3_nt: TGCGCCAGCAGTTTTCAAGGACACTCTGGAAACACCATATATTTT

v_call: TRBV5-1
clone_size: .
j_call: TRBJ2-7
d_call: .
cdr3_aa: CASSLIPDSTYEQYF
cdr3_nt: TGCGCCAGCAGCTTGATTCCGGACAGTACCTACGAGCAGTACTTC

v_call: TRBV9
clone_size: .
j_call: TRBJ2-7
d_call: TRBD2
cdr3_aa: CASSEGLAGTLYEQYF
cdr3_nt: TGTGCCAGCAGCGAGGGACTAGCGGGAACCCTCTACGAGCAGTACTTC

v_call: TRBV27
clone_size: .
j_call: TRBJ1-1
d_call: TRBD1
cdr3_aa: CASCSGQGVLNTEAFF
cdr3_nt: TGTGCCAGCTGCTCGGGACAGGGGGTATTGAACACTGAAGCTTTCTTT

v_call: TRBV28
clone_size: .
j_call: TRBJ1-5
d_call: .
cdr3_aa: CASSFSQPQHF
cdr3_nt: TGTGCCAGCAGTTTCAGTCAGCCCCAGCATTTT

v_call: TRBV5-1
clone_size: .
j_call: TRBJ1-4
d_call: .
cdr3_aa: CAANPGPVATNEKLFF
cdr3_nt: TGCGCCGCGAATCCGGGACCGGTAGCAACTAATGAAAAACTGTTTTTT